A selection of T cell receptor beta chains follows, all from one sample in a study of shared clonotypes between healthy human individuals. Sequencing was performed with immunoSEQ multiplex PCR; in TCRdb, only in-frame clones are kept and a portion is missing. The data show 300,000 to 400,000 clones, 74% seen once. The sample consisted of memory CD4+ T cells sorted from blood. These receptors all come from a young man in good health. The CDR3 runs from the conserved cysteine through the conserved F or W. D genes are given only for firm matches. Expanded clones get a size class; other rows say once, few or many, or leave the size out.

NA	TRBV27	TRBJ2-1	TRBD2	CASSSRGSGRTSSYNEQFF	TGTGCCAGCAGTTCCCGGGGTAGCGGGAGGACCAGCTCCTACAATGAGCAGTTCTTC
NA	TRBV18	TRBJ2-7	NA	CASSPDHRPYEQYF	TGTGCCAGCTCACCAGACCACAGGCCCTACGAGCAGTACTTC
NA	TRBV19	TRBJ1-2	NA	CASKTGNTPNYGYTF	TGTGCCAGTAAGACAGGAAATACACCTAACTATGGCTACACCTTC
NA	TRBV2	TRBJ2-7	NA	CASSTLAEQYF	TGTGCCAGCAGTACTCTTGCAGAGCAGTACTTC
NA	TRBV29-1	TRBJ2-5	NA	CSVEAIVGETQYF	TGCAGCGTTGAAGCGATAGTCGGGGAGACCCAGTACTTC
NA	TRBV10-1	TRBJ1-4	NA	CASSESAGGKLFF	TGCGCCAGCAGTGAGTCGGCGGGTGGAAAACTGTTTTTT
NA	TRBV7-3	TRBJ2-5	NA	CASSLTATRGLETQYF	TGTGCCAGCAGCTTAACGGCGACCAGAGGTTTGGAGACCCAGTACTTC
NA	TRBV5-1	TRBJ2-1	TRBD1	CASKSDRGSHEQFF	TGCGCCAGCAAATCGGACAGGGGGTCCCATGAGCAGTTCTTC
NA	TRBV6-5	TRBJ1-4	NA	CASRVWRGDEKLFF	TGTGCCAGCAGGGTTTGGCGGGGAGATGAAAAACTGTTTTTT
few	TRBV6-5	TRBJ2-5	TRBD1	CASSYGTGGKTQYF	TGTGCCAGCAGTTACGGGACAGGGGGGAAGACCCAGTACTTC
NA	TRBV11-2	TRBJ2-2	TRBD2	CASSLVGGRGTGELFF	TGTGCCAGCAGCTTAGTTGGCGGGAGGGGAACCGGGGAGCTGTTTTTT
NA	TRBV5-4	TRBJ2-1	NA	CASSPGQRGGNEQFF	TGTGCCAGCAGCCCGGGACAACGAGGTGGCAATGAGCAGTTCTTC
NA	TRBV27	TRBJ1-4	TRBD1	CASSFRQGEKLFF	TGTGCCAGCAGTTTCCGACAGGGTGAAAAACTGTTTTTT
NA	TRBV6-6	TRBJ2-7	NA	CASSNTGNEQYF	TGTGCCAGCAGTAATACAGGGAACGAGCAGTACTTC
NA	TRBV11-1	TRBJ2-1	TRBD2	CASSLMTLAGEQFF	TGTGCCAGCAGCTTAATGACTCTAGCGGGAGAGCAGTTCTTC
once	TRBV9	TRBJ2-7	NA	CASSDSESDFTYEQYF	TGTGCCAGCAGCGATTCTGAGTCGGACTTTACCTACGAGCAGTACTTC
NA	TRBV18	TRBJ1-2	NA	CASSPDPGSFYTF	TGTGCCAGCTCACCAGACCCAGGGAGTTTCTACACCTTC
NA	TRBV5-1	TRBJ2-2	NA	CASSFSGNTGELFF	TGCGCCAGCAGCTTTTCGGGAAACACCGGGGAGCTGTTTTTT
once	TRBV5-1	TRBJ1-3	NA	CASSSDGSGNTIYF	TGCGCCAGCAGCTCGGACGGCTCTGGAAACACCATATATTTT
NA	TRBV7-9	TRBJ2-7	TRBD2	CASSQGLAGNYEQYF	TGTGCCAGCAGCCAAGGACTAGCGGGCAACTACGAGCAGTACTTC
NA	TRBV5-1	TRBJ2-7	TRBD2	CASSFDSGRASYEQYF	TGCGCCAGCAGCTTCGATAGCGGGAGGGCCTCCTACGAGCAGTACTTC
NA	TRBV4-1	TRBJ2-7	NA	CASSQRQAFSYEQYF	TGCGCCAGCAGCCAGAGACAGGCCTTCTCCTACGAGCAGTACTTC
NA	TRBV15	TRBJ1-4	NA	CATSRLQGPNEKLFF	TGTGCCACCAGCAGACTACAGGGCCCTAATGAAAAACTGTTTTTT
NA	TRBV10-3	TRBJ2-1	NA	CAIRRDLRLASDEQFF	TGTGCCATCAGACGGGACCTTCGCCTAGCCTCCGATGAGCAGTTCTTC
NA	TRBV7-8	TRBJ2-1	TRBD1	CASSSNRDRGGAWNEQFF	TGTGCCAGCAGCTCGAACCGGGACAGGGGTGGGGCATGGAATGAGCAGTTCTTC
NA	TRBV5-1	TRBJ2-4	TRBD1	CASSLAQITWTGVRKNIQYF	TGCGCCAGCAGCTTGGCCCAGATTACCTGGACAGGGGTAAGGAAAAACATTCAGTACTTC
once	TRBV27	TRBJ2-5	NA	CASSFKYQETQYF	TGTGCCAGCAGTTTTAAGTACCAAGAGACCCAGTACTTC
NA	TRBV29-1	TRBJ1-1	TRBD1	CSVVSGTGSEAFF	TGCAGCGTTGTTTCCGGGACAGGGTCGGAAGCTTTCTTT
NA	TRBV7-9	TRBJ1-2	NA	CASSVHGTGRRAYGYTF	TGTGCCAGCAGCGTTCACGGTACAGGGAGAAGGGCCTATGGCTACACCTTC
NA	TRBV27	TRBJ2-3	NA	CASSLGRDTDTQYF	TGTGCCAGCAGTTTAGGGCGGGACACAGATACGCAGTATTTT
NA	TRBV7-9	TRBJ2-7	NA	CASSLAGHLGYEQYF	TGTGCCAGCAGCTTAGCGGGCCATTTAGGCTACGAGCAGTACTTC
NA	TRBV29-1	TRBJ1-1	NA	CSAVNTEAFF	TGCAGCGCAGTCAACACTGAAGCTTTCTTT
NA	TRBV9	TRBJ1-3	NA	CASGGRGRTGNTIYF	TGTGCCAGCGGCGGGAGAGGGAGAACTGGAAACACCATATATTTT
NA	TRBV7-2	TRBJ2-3	TRBD2	CASSPGLATDTQYF	TGTGCCAGCAGCCCCGGACTAGCCACAGATACGCAGTATTTT
NA	TRBV9	TRBJ1-2	TRBD1	CASSVEPTGSYGYTF	TGTGCCAGCAGCGTAGAGCCGACAGGGTCTTATGGCTACACCTTC
once	TRBV5-3	TRBJ2-1	NA	CARSLARPSYNEQFF	TGTGCCAGAAGCTTGGCCCGCCCCTCCTACAATGAGCAGTTCTTC
NA	TRBV5-6	TRBJ2-2	TRBD1	CASSLDLGGITGELFF	TGTGCCAGCAGCTTGGATCTAGGGGGCATCACCGGGGAGCTGTTTTTT
NA	TRBV29-1	TRBJ2-3	NA	CSVGGGRGTDTQYF	TGCAGCGTTGGTGGGGGGCGGGGTACAGATACGCAGTATTTT
NA	TRBV6-1	TRBJ2-1	NA	CASSGGPPSYNEQFF	TGTGCCAGCAGTGGAGGACCCCCCTCCTACAATGAGCAGTTCTTC
NA	TRBV11-2	TRBJ2-1	NA	CASSLPLMEQFF	TGTGCCAGCAGCCTACCGCTAATGGAGCAGTTCTTC
NA	TRBV7-9	TRBJ2-3	NA	CASSPPGAGSSTDTQYF	TGTGCCAGCAGCCCCCCCGGGGCGGGATCTAGCACAGATACGCAGTATTTT